This T cell receptor beta chain was recorded in a study of T-cell reconstitution after alpha-beta-depleted transplantation in children. Germline V CDR1 and CDR2: SQVTM, ANQGSEA. Trimming removed 6 bases at V and 6 bases at J, with 14 bases between. The CDR3 loop spans 12 amino acids. Preparation of the TCRbeta library involved a method that used unique molecular identifiers. Each CDR3 protein gets one entry after TCRdb re-called the PCR reads with MiXCR. The data contain around 400,000 distinct CDR3 sequences, approximately 11% of them seen just once; the ten biggest clones take up 5% to 6.5%. This clonotype was picked up many times.

The sequence came from a human donor who donated a stem cell graft to a child with acute myeloid leukemia. J is TRBJ1-1 and V is TRBV29-1, with D hard to call. The material sequenced was PBMCs from the stem cell graft donor, taken from the stem cell graft. CDR3 region: CSVDRRIAEAFF. The CDR3 DNA reads as TGCAGCGTAGACCGACGCATTGCTGAAGCTTTCTTT.